Described below is a single T cell receptor beta chain sequence and its context. The source of the sample is a study of T cell responses to AZD1222 COVID-19 vaccine. Libraries were prepared by immunoSEQ multiplex PCR; TCRdb keeps only in-frame clonotypes and omits some of them. The sample has some 69,000 clones, less than 85% seen once. Trimming took 7 bases from V and 12 from J, leaving 18 bases between them. The CDR3 is made up of 13 amino acids. This rearrangement joins TRBV12-3 or TRBV12-4 to TRBJ1-4, with no clear D. This TCR came from an adult who received the AZD1222 COVID-19 vaccine. This material consisted of peripheral blood, taken 28 days after the second AZD1222 dose. CDR3 region: CASNPEGETELFF. CDR3 nucleotide sequence: TGTGCCAGCAACCCTGAGGGTGAAACGGAACTGTTTTTT.